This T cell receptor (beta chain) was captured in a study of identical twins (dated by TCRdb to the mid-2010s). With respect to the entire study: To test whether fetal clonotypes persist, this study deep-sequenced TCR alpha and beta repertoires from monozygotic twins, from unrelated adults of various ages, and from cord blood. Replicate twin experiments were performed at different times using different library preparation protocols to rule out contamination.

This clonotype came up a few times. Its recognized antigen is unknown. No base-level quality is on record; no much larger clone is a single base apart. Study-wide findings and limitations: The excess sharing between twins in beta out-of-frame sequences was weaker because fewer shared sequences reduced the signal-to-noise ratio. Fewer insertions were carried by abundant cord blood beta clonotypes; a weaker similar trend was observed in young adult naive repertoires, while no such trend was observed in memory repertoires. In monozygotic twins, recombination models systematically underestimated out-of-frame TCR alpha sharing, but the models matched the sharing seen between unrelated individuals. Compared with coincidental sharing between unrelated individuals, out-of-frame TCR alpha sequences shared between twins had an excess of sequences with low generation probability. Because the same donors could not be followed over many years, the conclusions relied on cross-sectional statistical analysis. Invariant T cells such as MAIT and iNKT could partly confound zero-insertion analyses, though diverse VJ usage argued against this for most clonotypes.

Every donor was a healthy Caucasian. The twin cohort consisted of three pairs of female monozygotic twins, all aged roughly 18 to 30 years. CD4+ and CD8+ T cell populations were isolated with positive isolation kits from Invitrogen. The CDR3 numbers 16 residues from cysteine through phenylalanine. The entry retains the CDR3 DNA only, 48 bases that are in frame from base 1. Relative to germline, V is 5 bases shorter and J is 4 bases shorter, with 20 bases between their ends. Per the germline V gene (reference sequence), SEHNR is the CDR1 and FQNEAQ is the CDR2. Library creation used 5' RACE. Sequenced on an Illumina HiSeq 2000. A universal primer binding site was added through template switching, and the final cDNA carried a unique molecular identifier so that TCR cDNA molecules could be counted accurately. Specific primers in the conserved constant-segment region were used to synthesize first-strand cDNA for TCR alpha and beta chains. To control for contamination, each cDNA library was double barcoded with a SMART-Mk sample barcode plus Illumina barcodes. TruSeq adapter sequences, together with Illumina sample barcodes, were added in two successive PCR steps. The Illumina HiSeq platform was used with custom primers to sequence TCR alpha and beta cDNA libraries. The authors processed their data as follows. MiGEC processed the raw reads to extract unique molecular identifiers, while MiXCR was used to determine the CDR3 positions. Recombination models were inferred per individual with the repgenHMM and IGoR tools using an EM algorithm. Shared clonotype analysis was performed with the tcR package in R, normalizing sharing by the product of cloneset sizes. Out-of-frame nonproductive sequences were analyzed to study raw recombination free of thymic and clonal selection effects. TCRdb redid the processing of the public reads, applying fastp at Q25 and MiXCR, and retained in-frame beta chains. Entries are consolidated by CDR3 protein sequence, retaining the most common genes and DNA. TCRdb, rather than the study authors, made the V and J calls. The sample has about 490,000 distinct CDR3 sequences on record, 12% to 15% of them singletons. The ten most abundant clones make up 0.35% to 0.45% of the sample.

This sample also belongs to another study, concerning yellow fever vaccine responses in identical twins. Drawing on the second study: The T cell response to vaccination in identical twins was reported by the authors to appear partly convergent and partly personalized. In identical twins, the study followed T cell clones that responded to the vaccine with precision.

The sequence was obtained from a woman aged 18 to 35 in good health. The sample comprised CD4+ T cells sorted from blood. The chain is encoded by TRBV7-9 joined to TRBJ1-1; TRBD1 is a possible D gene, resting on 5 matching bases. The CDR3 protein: CASSPRFGGMSTEAFF. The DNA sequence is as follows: TGTGCCAGCAGCCCGCGGTTTGGGGGGATGAGCACTGAAGCTTTCTTT. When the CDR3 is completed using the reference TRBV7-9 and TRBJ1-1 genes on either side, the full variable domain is DTGVSQNPRHKITKRGQNVTFRCDPISEHNRLYWYRQTLGQGPEFLTYFQNEAQLEKSRLLSDRFSAERPKGSFSTLEIQRTEQGDSAMYLCASSPRFGGMSTEAFFGQGTRLTVV.